This is a list of T cell receptor beta chains from one sample in a study of blood T cell repertoires in COVID-19. TCRdb's table, derived via immunoSEQ multiplex PCR, lists solely in-frame clones and lacks some. The data contain a few hundred thousand clones, about nine tenths of them seen just once; the ten biggest clones take up about 0.83%. Input material: PBMCs or T cells enriched from blood (not recorded which). These receptors all come from a woman in her thirties or forties who had been exposed to COVID-19. Each CDR3 is given with its conserved first and last residue. The order of the fields is CDR3 length, J gene, clone size, D gene, V gene, CDR3 DNA, CDR3 protein. D genes are given only for firm matches. Some rows mark clone size as missing; the rest say once, few, many or name a class of expanded clone.

13	TRBJ2-5	NA	NA	TRBV12-3/TRBV12-4	TGTGCCAGCAGTTCACCGGACAGTCAGACCCAGTACTTC	CASSSPDSQTQYF
15	TRBJ2-7	NA	TRBD1	TRBV5-8	TGTGCCAGCAGCTTAACCGGGACAGGGTTCGGCGAGCAGTACTTC	CASSLTGTGFGEQYF
15	TRBJ1-2	NA	TRBD1	TRBV13	TGTGCCAGCAGCTCCACAGGGGGGACGAACTATGGCTACACCTTC	CASSSTGGTNYGYTF
16	TRBJ2-1	NA	NA	TRBV5-6	TGTGCCAGCAGCTTGAGTAGGGGGTTCGTCTACAATGAGCAGTTCTTC	CASSLSRGFVYNEQFF
14	TRBJ1-4	NA	TRBD1	TRBV6-5	TGTGCCAGCAGGGAGACAGGGTCGGGCGAAAAACTGTTTTTT	CASRETGSGEKLFF
13	TRBJ1-6	NA	NA	TRBV30	TGTGCCTGGAATCCTCGGACATCTGCACCCCTCCACTTT	CAWNPRTSAPLHF
16	TRBJ2-7	NA	TRBD1	TRBV6-5	TGTGCCAGCAGTTTCTCCTCCGGGACAGGGAGATACGAGCAGTACTTC	CASSFSSGTGRYEQYF
16	TRBJ1-2	NA	NA	TRBV29-1	TGCAGCGTTGAAGGGCTTAGGGGGACGAGGGACTATGGCTACACCTTC	CSVEGLRGTRDYGYTF
18	TRBJ2-3	NA	NA	TRBV2	TGTGCCAGCAGCGCCCCGACAGGCCCGGAGTTTGACACAGATACGCAGTATTTT	CASSAPTGPEFDTDTQYF
12	TRBJ1-1	NA	NA	TRBV7-9	TGTGCCAGCACATCAGGGAACACTGAAGCTTTCTTT	CASTSGNTEAFF
18	TRBJ1-4	once	NA	TRBV15	TGTGCCACCAGCAGAGATCTGGGTATCGGGGGGTTGGGTGAAAAACTGTTTTTT	CATSRDLGIGGLGEKLFF
16	TRBJ1-6	NA	TRBD1	TRBV27	TGTGCCAGCAGTTTACGCCGGACAGGGCCGCAATCACCCCTCCACTTT	CASSLRRTGPQSPLHF
17	TRBJ2-7	NA	TRBD2	TRBV18	TGTGCCAGCTCATTCTCAGTGATAGCGGGTGACTCCTACGAGCAGTACTTC	CASSFSVIAGDSYEQYF
16	TRBJ1-5	NA	NA	TRBV7-9	TGTGCCAGCAGCCCAAGAAAACAGGGAAGAAATCAGCCCCAGCATTTT	CASSPRKQGRNQPQHF
12	TRBJ1-2	NA	TRBD1	TRBV7-8	TGTGCCAGCAGCGCACAGGGGGCTGGCTACACCTTC	CASSAQGAGYTF
12	TRBJ1-2	NA	NA	TRBV4-3	TGCGCCAGCCAGGACCAAACGGGGGGCTACACCTTC	CASQDQTGGYTF
12	TRBJ1-1	NA	NA	TRBV27	TGTGCCAGCAGTTTACTTTCCGGAGCAGCTTTCTTT	CASSLLSGAAFF
16	TRBJ2-2	once	TRBD2	TRBV12-5	TGTGCTAGTGGACCCACTAGCGGGAGGTATATCGGGGAGCTGTTTTTT	CASGPTSGRYIGELFF
15	TRBJ1-2	NA	TRBD1	TRBV4-1	TGCGCCAGCAGCCAAGGGACAGGGGGGAACTATGGCTACACCTTC	CASSQGTGGNYGYTF
13	TRBJ2-1	NA	TRBD1	TRBV2	TGTGCCAGCCAGGACAGGCGGTACAATGAGCAGTTCTTC	CASQDRRYNEQFF
14	TRBJ1-3	NA	NA	TRBV6-5	TGTGCCAGTAAACTCACCTCCTCTGGAAACACCATATATTTT	CASKLTSSGNTIYF
13	TRBJ1-1	NA	NA	TRBV7-6	TGTGCCAGCAGCTTAATCTCGTCAGGTGAAGCTTTCTTT	CASSLISSGEAFF
16	TRBJ1-1	NA	NA	TRBV6-4	TGTGCCAGCAGTGACCCTAACGACAGGATGAACACTGAAGCTTTCTTT	CASSDPNDRMNTEAFF
14	TRBJ2-7	once	NA	TRBV7-9	TGTGCCAGCAGCCTATGGGGCCTCTCCTACGAGCAGTACTTC	CASSLWGLSYEQYF
14	TRBJ1-2	NA	TRBD1	TRBV5-1	TGCGCCAGCAGCTTGGCCGGGACAGGGGATGGCTACACCTTC	CASSLAGTGDGYTF
12	TRBJ1-2	NA	NA	TRBV12-3/TRBV12-4	TGTGCCAGCAGAAGGAGCACGGATGGCTACACCTTC	CASRRSTDGYTF
19	TRBJ2-1	NA	TRBD1	TRBV4-1	TGCGCCAGCAGCCTTTGGACAGGGGTAAGGGCTAGAATCCACAATGAGCAGTTCTTC	CASSLWTGVRARIHNEQFF
16	TRBJ2-1	NA	TRBD2	TRBV14	TGTGCCAGCAGCCCAATTAGCGGGCCCTCCTACAATGAGCAGTTCTTC	CASSPISGPSYNEQFF
20	TRBJ2-1	NA	TRBD1	TRBV6-1	TGTGCCAGCAGTGAAGCGCCGGTCGTTTTGCGGACAGGGAGTAGTAATGAGCAGTTCTTC	CASSEAPVVLRTGSSNEQFF
13	TRBJ1-1	NA	NA	TRBV11-1	TGTGCCAGCAGCACGACAGAGAACACTGAAGCTTTCTTT	CASSTTENTEAFF